The 29 T cell receptor beta chains given below trace back to one sample, sequenced in a study of blood T cell repertoires in COVID-19. Sequenced by immunoSEQ multiplex PCR; TCRdb stores in-frame clones only, minus some. The sample holds around 270,000 clones, roughly 90% seen once. Material for sequencing was peripheral blood. The source of these receptors is a middle-aged man with acute or convalescent COVID-19.

The V call is TRBV5-1, the J call TRBJ1-4; 9 bases fit TRBD1. J was trimmed by 5 bases and V by 3 bases; bases with no gene match: 5. The CDR3 spans 15 residues. The germline CDR1 and CDR2 sequences are SGHRS and YFSETQ. The CDR3 coding sequence is TGCGCCAGCAGCTATTCCGGGACAGGGAATGAAAAACTGTTTTTT. It specifies CASSYSGTGNEKLFF.

V and J are TRBV7-3 and TRBJ1-6; 8 bases match TRBD1. Trimming removed 4 bases from V and 6 bases from J; junction bases left unmatched: 23. This CDR3 is 21 amino acids long. Germline assignment: CDR1 SGHTA and CDR2 FQGTGA. CDR3 in amino acids: CASSSSGQGGSRTTINSPLHF. DNA for the CDR3: TGTGCCAGCAGCTCATCTGGACAGGGAGGTTCGAGGACCACCATTAATTCACCCCTCCACTTT.

This chain joins TRBV11-2 and TRBJ1-2; the match to TRBD1 covers 9 bases. The J segment lost 4 bases and the V segment lost 0 bases, leaving 6 bases of the junction unmatched. Per the germline V gene, CDR1 is SGHAT and CDR2 is FQNNGV. The CDR3 runs 16 residues. The CDR3 protein is CASSLDAGTGPYGYTF. Written as DNA, the CDR3 is TGTGCCAGCAGCTTAGACGCCGGGACAGGGCCCTATGGCTACACCTTC. Using reference TRBV11-2 and TRBJ1-2 for the parts outside the CDR3, the full variable domain is EAGVAQSPRYKIIEKRQSVAFWCNPISGHATLYWYQQILGQGPKLLIQFQNNGVVDDSQLPKDRFSAERLKGVDSTLKIQPAKLEDSAVYLCASSLDAGTGPYGYTFGSGTRLTVV.

This clone was observed a few times. The chain recombines TRBV15 with TRBJ2-7; TRBD2 aligns across 8 bases. In germline, CDR1 is LNHNV, CDR2 YYDKDF (reference sequence). This CDR3 contains 13 residues. The ends lost 3 bases at V and 4 bases at J; junction bases unmatched: 2. The CDR3 DNA follows: TGTGCCACCAGCAGGGGGACTAGATACGAGCAGTACTTC. It is translated as CATSRGTRYEQYF.

This clone is a singleton in its sample. The chain recombines TRBV2 with TRBJ1-6, with 9 positions matching TRBD1. The germline V gene has CDR1 SNHLY and CDR2 FYNNEI. CDR3 length: 14 amino acids. V shed 6 bases and J 8 bases; nucleotides not matched to a gene: 5. For the CDR3, the DNA is TGTGCCAGCAGCCCCGACAGGGGGTATTCACCCCTCCACTTT. Its protein is CASSPDRGYSPLHF.

V gene TRBV24-1 combines with J gene TRBJ2-1; 8 bases agree with TRBD1. V shed 4 bases and J 8 bases; nucleotides not matched to a gene: 6. CDR3 length: 14 residues. Germline CDR1 and CDR2: KGHDR and SFDVKD. The CDR3 nucleotides read TGTGCCACCAGTGACCGGACAGGGTTCGATGAGCAGTTCTTC. Protein product: CATSDRTGFDEQFF.

The chain employs TRBV29-1 and TRBJ1-1; 9 bases line up with TRBD1. After removal of 5 bases from V and 4 bases from J, the junction contained 11 bases not matched to a gene. Germline CDR1 reads SQVTM; CDR2 reads ANQGSEA. This CDR3 has 15 amino acids. CDR3 DNA: TGCAGCGTTTCTTTCGGGGACAGGGTTTTCACTGAAGCTTTCTTT. It encodes CSVSFGDRVFTEAFF.

This sequence joins TRBV19 and TRBJ1-1; D not certain. Germline lookup yields CDR1 LNHDA and CDR2 SQIVND (reference sequence). The V and J ends lost 4 bases and 1 base respectively, with 13 bases between them. This CDR3 has 15 residues. The CDR3 sequence: CASSKWAGPNTEAFF. Here the CDR3 DNA reads TGTGCCAGTAGTAAGTGGGCAGGTCCGAACACTGAAGCTTTCTTT.

V gene TRBV28 combines with J gene TRBJ2-3; possible D gene TRBD1, 5 bases. The length of the CDR3 is 14 residues. Trimming pared 3 bases from V and 6 bases from J, leaving 13 bases between. CDR1 and CDR2 from the germline V gene are MDHEN and SYDVKM. CDR3 nucleotides: TGTGCCAGCAGTTTTATCAGCGCAGGGGATACGCAGTATTTT. This gives the protein CASSFISAGDTQYF.

This sequence joins TRBV5-1 and TRBJ2-1; 7 nucleotides match TRBD1. Germline CDR1 reads SGHRS; CDR2 reads YFSETQ. V lost 4 bases, J lost 2 bases, and 3 bases stayed unmatched. The CDR3 contains 14 residues. The CDR3: CASSKTGTYNEQFF. CDR3 sequence (DNA): TGCGCCAGCAGCAAGACAGGGACCTACAATGAGCAGTTCTTC.

Of note for this clone: A junction end diverges from the germline sequence, so it may reflect a read error. The J gene is TRBJ2-6, the V gene TRBV5-4; D is undetermined. Germline assignment: CDR1 SGHNT and CDR2 YYREEE (reference sequence). This CDR3 is 15 amino acids long. CDR3 protein: CASTLTGSGANVLTF. The CDR3 bases are TGTGCCAGCACCTTGACGGGTTCTGGGGCCAACGTCCTGACTTTC.

This rearrangement joins TRBV19 to TRBJ2-7; 11 nucleotides align to TRBD1. CDR1 is LNHDA and CDR2 is SQIVND in the germline V gene (reference sequence). The V gene end was trimmed by 4 bases and the J gene end by 5 bases; junction bases not matched to a gene: 4. This CDR3 is 14 amino acids long. The CDR3 coding sequence is TGTGCCAGTAGTAGGACAGGGGGCTTCCACGAGCAGTACTTC. Encoded protein: CASSRTGGFHEQYF.

The rearrangement uses TRBV11-2 and TRBJ2-3; the D gene is possibly TRBD1 (6 bases). In germline, CDR1 is SGHAT, CDR2 FQNNGV. CDR3 size: 16 residues. V gave up 0 bases and J gave up 3 bases, with 13 bases separating them. CDR3 amino acids: CASSLDQTGITDTQYF. CDR3 DNA sequence: TGTGCCAGCAGCTTAGATCAAACAGGGATTACAGATACGCAGTATTTT.

In DNA, the CDR3 is TGTGCCTGGAGTGTTGGGACAGGGAACACTGAAGCTTTCTTT. Its translation: CAWSVGTGNTEAFF. The V gene is TRBV30, the J gene TRBJ1-1; TRBD1 matches 8 bases. Germline CDR1 GTSNPN, CDR2 SVGIG (reference sequence). V gave up 0 bases and J gave up 1 base; unmatched junction bases: 1. The CDR3 runs 14 residues.

The V and J genes are TRBV27 and TRBJ2-3, with 7 bases matching TRBD2. Looked up from germline, CDR1 is MNHEY and CDR2 is SMNVEV (reference sequence). The CDR3 has 15 amino acids. With 5 bases clipped from V and 4 bases from J, the junction kept 9 bases outside the gene matches. DNA for the CDR3: TGTGCCAGCAGTGGGTCAGCGGGGATGGCAGATACGCAGTATTTT. Translated, it gives CASSGSAGMADTQYF.

CDR3 nucleotides: TGTGCCAGCAGCTTCTCCGGGACAGGGGCTGGAAACACCATATATTTT. It yields the protein CASSFSGTGAGNTIYF. V is TRBV9 and J is TRBJ1-3; 10 bases are shared with TRBD1. This CDR3 region has 16 residues. With V trimmed by 4 bases and J by 2 bases, 6 bases remained unmatched. The germline V gene encodes CDR1 SGDLS and CDR2 YYNGEE.

CDR3 amino acids: CASTVGQGGRKLFF. DNA of the CDR3: TGTGCCAGTACCGTAGGACAGGGAGGACGAAAACTGTTTTTT. The rearrangement joins TRBV19 to TRBJ1-4; 8 bases match TRBD1. V was pared by 7 bases and J by 10 bases, with 11 bases of the junction left unmatched. Looked up from germline, CDR1 is LNHDA and CDR2 is SQIVND (reference sequence). The CDR3 is 14 residues long.

As regards this clone: Its ends do not fully match the called genes, so a read error is possible. J is TRBJ2-7 and V is TRBV30; a weak D match, TRBD1 (5 bases). Per germline, CDR1 GTSNPN and CDR2 SVGIG (reference sequence). This CDR3 is 14 amino acids long. The CDR3 DNA reads TGTGCCTCGAGTGCAGGGTCGCAGGTCTACGAGCAGTACTTC. Translation: CASSAGSQVYEQYF. Full variable domain (rest looked up from reference TRBV30 and TRBJ2-7): SQTIHQWPATLVQPVGSPLSLECTVEGTSNPNLYWYRQAAGRGLQLLFYSVGIGQISSEVPQNLSASRPQDRQFILSSKKLLLSDSGFYLCASSAGSQVYEQYFGPGTRLTVT.

The chain recombines TRBV4-1 with TRBJ2-5; D possibly corresponds to TRBD1 (5 bases). The CDR3 runs 14 residues. Germline CDR1 is MGHRA and CDR2 is YSYEKL. Trimming stripped 3 bases from V and 5 bases from J, with 13 bases between. The CDR3 loop reads CASSHLRGGETQYF. The CDR3, as DNA: TGCGCCAGCAGCCACCTTAGGGGTGGGGAGACCCAGTACTTC.

The chain links TRBV27 to TRBJ2-5; 9 positions agree with TRBD2. V lost 5 bases and J lost 4; bases outside the gene matches: 17. The CDR3 consists of 18 residues. CDR1 and CDR2 from the germline V gene are MNHEY and SMNVEV (reference sequence). The CDR3 DNA sequence: TGTGCCAGCAGTCAACACCCCGGAAATAGCGGGGGTGGAGAGACCCAGTACTTC. Its protein is CASSQHPGNSGGGETQYF.

The V and J genes are TRBV6-5 and TRBJ1-5; 7 nucleotides line up with TRBD1. The CDR3 runs to 15 residues. CDR1 and CDR2 (germline): MNHEY, SVGAGI. Trimming at V came to 7 bases and at J to 3 bases, leaving 9 bases not matched to a gene. CDR3 in amino acids: CASNSRTGLNQPQHF. The CDR3, as DNA: TGTGCCAGCAACTCCCGGACAGGCCTCAATCAGCCCCAGCATTTT.

The rearrangement links TRBV5-1 to TRBJ2-5, with 9 bases identical to TRBD1. This CDR3 has 15 residues. V shed 5 bases, J shed 4 bases, and the junction held 9 bases outside the gene matches. Germline V gene lookup returns CDR1 SGHRS and CDR2 YFSETQ. This CDR3 is CASSRTGGRGETQYF. DNA of the CDR3: TGCGCCAGCAGTCGCACAGGGGGCAGAGGAGAGACCCAGTACTTC.

V and J are TRBV11-2 and TRBJ1-4; TRBD1 is a possible D gene (6 bases). Germline V gene data show CDR1 as SGHAT and CDR2 as FQNNGV. The V gene lost 3 bases and the J gene lost 5 bases, with 16 bases spanning the gap. This CDR3 region has 16 residues. This chain's CDR3 is CASSFLWGRGNEKLFF. The CDR3 DNA reads TGTGCCAGCAGCTTTTTATGGGGGCGGGGGAATGAAAAACTGTTTTTT.

The V gene is TRBV7-8, the J gene TRBJ1-4; 10 nucleotides line up with TRBD1. CDR1 SGHVS and CDR2 FQNEAQ come from the germline V gene. V gave up 5 bases and J gave up 5 bases; unmatched junction bases: 20. CDR3 length: 20 residues. The CDR3 region is CASSPHPWDRGGEANEKLFF. The CDR3 nucleotides are TGTGCCAGCAGCCCCCATCCCTGGGACAGGGGAGGGGAGGCCAATGAAAAACTGTTTTTT. The full variable domain, with the rest looked up from reference TRBV7-8 and TRBJ1-4, is GAGVSQSPRYKVAKRGQDVALRCDPISGHVSLFWYQQALGQGPEFLTYFQNEAQLDKSGLPSDRFFAERPEGSVSTLKIQRTQQEDSAVYLCASSPHPWDRGGEANEKLFFGSGTQLSVL.

This chain joins TRBV6-5 and TRBJ2-3, with 8 bases lining up with TRBD2. Germline V gene sequence: CDR1 MNHEY, CDR2 SVGAGI. After removal of 7 bases from V and 5 bases from J, the junction contained 2 bases not matched to a gene. The CDR3 is 12 amino acids. CDR3 region: CASTAGVDTQYF. The CDR3 DNA is TGTGCCAGCACAGCGGGGGTAGATACGCAGTATTTT.

V is TRBV6-4 and J is TRBJ1-1, with D uncertain. The CDR3 consists of 14 residues. V was trimmed by 4 bases and J by 3 bases, leaving 12 bases between them. Germline V CDR1 and CDR2: MRHNA, SNTAGT. The DNA of the CDR3 is TGTGCCAGCAGTGCATCCTCTTACTACACTGAAGCTTTCTTT. Encoded protein: CASSASSYYTEAFF.

J is TRBJ2-1 and V is TRBV7-3; 7 bases fit TRBD1. The CDR3 has 14 residues. The V and J ends lost 2 bases and 7 bases, in that order; junction bases with no gene match: 5. Germline lookup yields CDR1 SGHTA and CDR2 FQGTGA. The CDR3 protein is CASSLDRARNEQFF. CDR3 DNA sequence: TGTGCCAGCAGCTTAGACAGGGCAAGGAATGAGCAGTTCTTC.

The chain uses TRBV2 and TRBJ1-1, with D perhaps TRBD1 (5 bases). The CDR3 is 15 residues long. The germline V and J ends were trimmed by 1 base and 0 bases, with 9 bases remaining between them. The germline V gene encodes CDR1 SNHLY and CDR2 FYNNEI. The CDR3 coding sequence is TGTGCCAGCAGTGAAGAGGGGACTCTGAACACTGAAGCTTTCTTT. This encodes CASSEEGTLNTEAFF.

This chain uses TRBV27 with TRBJ2-2; D remains unclear. The V gene lost 8 bases and the J gene lost 4 bases, with 11 bases spanning the gap. Germline CDR1 and CDR2: MNHEY and SMNVEV (reference sequence). The CDR3 loop spans 13 amino acids. CDR3 bases: TGTGCCAGCGCCACCCTGGCCACCGGGGAGCTGTTTTTT. As protein: CASATLATGELFF.